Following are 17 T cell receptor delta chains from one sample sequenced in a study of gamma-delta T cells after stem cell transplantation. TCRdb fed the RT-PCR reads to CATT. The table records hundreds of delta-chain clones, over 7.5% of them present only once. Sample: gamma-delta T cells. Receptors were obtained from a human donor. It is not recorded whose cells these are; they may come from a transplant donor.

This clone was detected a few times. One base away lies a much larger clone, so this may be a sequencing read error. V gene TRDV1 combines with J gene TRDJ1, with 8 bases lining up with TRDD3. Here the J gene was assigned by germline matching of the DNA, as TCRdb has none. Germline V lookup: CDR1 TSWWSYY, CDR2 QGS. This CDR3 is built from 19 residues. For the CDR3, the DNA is TGTGCTATTGGAATTAGGGGGTTCATTGCCTGGGGGAAGGGCCATAAACTCATCTTT. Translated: CAIGIRGFIAWGKGHKLIF.

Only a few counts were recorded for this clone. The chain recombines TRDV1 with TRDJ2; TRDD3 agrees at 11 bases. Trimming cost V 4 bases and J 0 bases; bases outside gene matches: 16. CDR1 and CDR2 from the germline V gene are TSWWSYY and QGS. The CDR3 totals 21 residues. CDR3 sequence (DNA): TGTGCTCTTGGGGGAGCCCTCCTCCGTGGGGGATACGGGACTTTGACAGCACAACTCTTCTTT. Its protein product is CALGGALLRGGYGTLTAQLFF.

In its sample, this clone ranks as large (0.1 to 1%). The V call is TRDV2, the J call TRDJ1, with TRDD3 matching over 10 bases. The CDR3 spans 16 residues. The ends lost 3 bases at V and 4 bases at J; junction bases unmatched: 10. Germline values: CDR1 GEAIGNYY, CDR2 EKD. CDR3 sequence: CACDGLGDWVVDKLIF. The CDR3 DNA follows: TGTGCCTGTGACGGACTGGGGGATTGGGTCGTCGATAAACTCATCTTT.

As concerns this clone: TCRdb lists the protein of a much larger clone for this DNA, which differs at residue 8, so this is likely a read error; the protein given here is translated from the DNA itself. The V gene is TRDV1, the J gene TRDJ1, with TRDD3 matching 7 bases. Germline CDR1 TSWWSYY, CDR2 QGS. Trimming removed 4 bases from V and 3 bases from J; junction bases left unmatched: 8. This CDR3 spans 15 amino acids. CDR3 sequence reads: CALGGTGEYPDKLIF. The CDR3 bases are TGTGCTCTTGGGGGGACTGGGGAATACCCCGATAAACTCATCTTT.

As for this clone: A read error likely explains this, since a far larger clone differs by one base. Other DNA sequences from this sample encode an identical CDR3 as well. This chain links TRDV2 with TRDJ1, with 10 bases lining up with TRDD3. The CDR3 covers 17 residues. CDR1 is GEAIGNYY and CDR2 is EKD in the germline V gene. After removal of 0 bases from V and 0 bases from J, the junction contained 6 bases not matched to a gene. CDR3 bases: TGTGCCTGTGACACCGTCGGGGGATACGCGGACACCGATAAACTCATCTTT. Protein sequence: CACDTVGGYADTDKLIF.

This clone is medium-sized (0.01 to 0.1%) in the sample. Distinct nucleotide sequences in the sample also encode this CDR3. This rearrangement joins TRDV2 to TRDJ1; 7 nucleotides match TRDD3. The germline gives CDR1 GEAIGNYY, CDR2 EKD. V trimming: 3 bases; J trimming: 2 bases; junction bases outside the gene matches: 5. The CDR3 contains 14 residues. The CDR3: CACDPAGITDKLIF. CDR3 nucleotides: TGTGCCTGTGACCCGGCGGGGATAACCGATAAACTCATCTTT.

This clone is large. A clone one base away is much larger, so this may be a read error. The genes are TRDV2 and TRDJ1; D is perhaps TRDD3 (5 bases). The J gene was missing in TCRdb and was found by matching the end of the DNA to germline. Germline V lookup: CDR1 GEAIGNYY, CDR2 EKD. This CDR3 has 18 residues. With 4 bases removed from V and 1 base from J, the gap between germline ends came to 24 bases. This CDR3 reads CACEPRTNTGISTDKLIF. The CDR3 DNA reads TGTGCCTGTGAGCCTAGGACCAATACAGGGATCAGCACCGATAAACTCATCTTT.

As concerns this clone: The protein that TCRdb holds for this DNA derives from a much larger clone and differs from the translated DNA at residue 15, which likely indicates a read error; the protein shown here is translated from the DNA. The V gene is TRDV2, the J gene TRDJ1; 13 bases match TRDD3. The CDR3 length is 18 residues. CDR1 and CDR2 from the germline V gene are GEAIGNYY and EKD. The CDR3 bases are TGTGCCTGTGATAGCCTTCAAACTGGGGGATACGCTCCCGATGAACTCATCTTC. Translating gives CACDSLQTGGYAPDELIF.

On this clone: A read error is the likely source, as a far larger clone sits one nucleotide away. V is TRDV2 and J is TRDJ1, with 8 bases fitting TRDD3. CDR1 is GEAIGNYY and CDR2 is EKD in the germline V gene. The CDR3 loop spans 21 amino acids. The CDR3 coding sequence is TGTGCCCGTGACACCGTGCCTGGGGGAACTTCCCTCTACCCGGGAGTCGATAAACTCATCTTT. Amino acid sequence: CARDTVPGGTSLYPGVDKLIF.

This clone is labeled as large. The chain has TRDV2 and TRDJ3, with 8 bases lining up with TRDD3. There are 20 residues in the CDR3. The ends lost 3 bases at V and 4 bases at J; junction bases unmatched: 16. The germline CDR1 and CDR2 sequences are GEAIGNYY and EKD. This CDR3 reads CACDPWDAGDKGWDTRQMFF. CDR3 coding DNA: TGTGCCTGTGACCCTTGGGATGCGGGGGATAAAGGTTGGGACACCCGACAGATGTTTTTC.

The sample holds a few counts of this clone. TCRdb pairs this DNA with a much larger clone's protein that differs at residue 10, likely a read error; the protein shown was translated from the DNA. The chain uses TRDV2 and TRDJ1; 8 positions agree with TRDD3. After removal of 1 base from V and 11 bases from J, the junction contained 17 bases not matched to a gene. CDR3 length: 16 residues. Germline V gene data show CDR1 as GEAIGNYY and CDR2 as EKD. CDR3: CACDTVGGDMRLQLIF. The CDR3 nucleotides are TGTGCCTGTGACACAGTTGGGGGGGATATGCGGTTACAGCTCATCTTT.

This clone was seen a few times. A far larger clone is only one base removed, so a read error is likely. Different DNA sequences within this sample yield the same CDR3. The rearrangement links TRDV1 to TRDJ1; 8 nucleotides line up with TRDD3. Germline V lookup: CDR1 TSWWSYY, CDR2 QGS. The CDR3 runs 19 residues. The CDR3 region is CALGIRGFIAWGKGHKLIF. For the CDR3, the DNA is TGTGCTCTTGGAATTAGGGGGTTCATTGCCTGGGGGAAGGGCCATAAACTCATCTTC.

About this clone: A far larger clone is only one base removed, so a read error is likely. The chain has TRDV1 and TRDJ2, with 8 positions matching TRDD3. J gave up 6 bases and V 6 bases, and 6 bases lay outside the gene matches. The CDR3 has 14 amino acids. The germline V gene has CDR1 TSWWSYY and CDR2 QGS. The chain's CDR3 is CALGRGIGAAQLFF. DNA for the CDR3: TGTGCTCTTGGCCGGGGGATAGGAGCAGCACAACTCTTCTTT.

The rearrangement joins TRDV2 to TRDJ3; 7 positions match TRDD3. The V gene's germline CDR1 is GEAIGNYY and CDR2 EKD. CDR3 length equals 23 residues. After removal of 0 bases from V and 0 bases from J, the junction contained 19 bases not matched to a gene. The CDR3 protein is CACDTVRTGVYAQVSWDTRQMFF. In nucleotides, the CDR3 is TGTGCCTGTGACACCGTCCGGACTGGGGTCTACGCGCAGGTCTCCTGGGACACCCGACAGATGTTTTTC.

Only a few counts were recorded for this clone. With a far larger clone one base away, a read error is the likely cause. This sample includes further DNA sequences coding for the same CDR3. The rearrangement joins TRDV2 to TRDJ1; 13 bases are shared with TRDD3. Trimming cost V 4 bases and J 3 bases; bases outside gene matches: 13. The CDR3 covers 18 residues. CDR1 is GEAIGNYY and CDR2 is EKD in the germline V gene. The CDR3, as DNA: TGTGCCTGTGATAGCCTTCAAACTGGGGGATACGCACCCGATAAACTCATCTTT. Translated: CACDSLQTGGYAPDKLIF.

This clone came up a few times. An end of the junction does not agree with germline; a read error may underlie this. DNA for the CDR3: TGTGCCTGTGATAGCCCTCAAACTGGGGGATACGCTCCCGGTAAACTCACCTTT. Translation: CACDSPQTGGYAPGKLTF. The genes are TRDV2 and TRDJ1, with 13 bases that match TRDD3. This CDR3 is built from 18 residues. CDR1 is GEAIGNYY and CDR2 is EKD in the germline V gene.

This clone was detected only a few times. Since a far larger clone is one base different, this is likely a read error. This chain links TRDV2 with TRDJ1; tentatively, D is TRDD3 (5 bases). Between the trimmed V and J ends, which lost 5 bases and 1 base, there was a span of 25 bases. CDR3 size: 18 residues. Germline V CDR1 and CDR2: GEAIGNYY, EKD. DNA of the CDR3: TGTGCCTGTGGGCCTATGACCAATACAGGGATCAGCACCGATAAACTCATCTTT. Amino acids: CACGPMTNTGISTDKLIF.